This T cell receptor beta chain was recorded in a study of T cell responses to AZD1222 COVID-19 vaccine. This clone appeared a single time. Its cognate antigen is unknown. General study findings and limits: Of the AZD1222 recipients, only five to seven were seropositive at baseline. Donor demographics were predominantly white British with a female majority; clonal diversity may be underestimated. In all cases, repertoires were sampled only after the peak T cell response.

Repertoires were generated with immunoSEQ multiplex PCR, while TCRdb's copy carries only in-frame clones and drops some. The sample has some 120,000 clones; 87% are singletons. The CDR3 sequence is 13 residues long. Germline V gene data show CDR1 as SQVTM and CDR2 as ANQGSEA. Trimming removed 3 bases from V and 7 bases from J, with 15 bases in between. The sequence derives from an adult in good health. The genes are TRBV29-1 and TRBJ1-2; perhaps TRBD1 as D (6 bases). The sequencing used peripheral blood, collected on day 0 of AZD1222 vaccination. CDR3 DNA: TGCAGCGTTGACTATGGGGGGCGCGCTGGCTACACCTTC. Translation: CSVDYGGRAGYTF.